These 29 T cell receptor beta chains share one sample of origin, sequenced in a study of precursors of human CD4 cytotoxic T cells. The bulk UMI libraries came from four sorted CD4+ memory subsets, including IL-7R-high and IL-7R-negative TEMRA. TCRdb re-derived calls from the reads in MiXCR, one entry per CDR3 protein. Here the sample spans hundreds of distinct CDR3 sequences, about 15% being singletons. The sample consisted of memory CD4+ T cells from blood (PBMCs). These receptors all come from a human donor in good health.

This clonotype has only a few counts. The chain employs TRBV5-1 and TRBJ1-1; 8 nucleotides align to TRBD1. J gave up 1 base and V 5 bases, and 10 bases lay outside the gene matches. The CDR3 has 16 residues. Germline V CDR1 and CDR2: SGHRS, YFSETQ. The CDR3 DNA follows: TGCGCCAGCAGTCAGACAGGGGCAATGAGGAACACTGAAGCTTTCTTT. Its protein is CASSQTGAMRNTEAFF. The variable domain in full, with the rest retrieved from reference TRBV5-1 and TRBJ1-1, is KAGVTQTPRYLIKTRGQQVTLSCSPISGHRSVSWYQQTPGQGLQFLFEYFSETQRNKGNFPGRFSGRQFSNSRSEMNVSTLELGDSALYLCASSQTGAMRNTEAFFGQGTRLTVV.

With respect to this clonotype: A much larger clone lies one base from this, so it may be a read error. This chain connects TRBV5-1 to TRBJ2-1; D possibly corresponds to TRBD2 (5 bases). Germline CDR1 SGHRS, CDR2 YFSETQ. The CDR3 runs to 15 residues. The CDR3 nucleotides read TGCACCAGCAGCTTGCCTAGCAGCTCCTACAATGAGCAGTTCTTC. This translates into CTSSLPSSSYNEQFF.

This rearrangement joins TRBV27 to TRBJ1-4; tentatively, D is TRBD1 (6 bases). Trimming removed 8 bases from V and 8 bases from J, with 18 bases in between. Germline loops: CDR1 MNHEY, CDR2 SMNVEV (reference sequence). This CDR3 region has 14 residues. CDR3 nucleotide sequence: TGTGCCAGCGGGTTACAGGGCCTAGGGGAAAAACTGTTTTTT. As protein: CASGLQGLGEKLFF.

This clonotype is judged large. This chain connects TRBV7-9 to TRBJ2-3; 9 nucleotides align to TRBD1. The CDR3 runs to 16 residues. V shed 5 bases and J 9 bases; nucleotides not matched to a gene: 15. Germline CDR1 and CDR2: SEHNR and FQNEAQ (reference sequence). CDR3 bases: TGTGCCAGCAGCCAGCCGGGACAGGGTTCTTCTGACACGCAGTATTTT. Amino acid sequence: CASSQPGQGSSDTQYF. Drawing the rest from reference TRBV7-9 and TRBJ2-3, the complete variable domain is DTGVSQNPRHKITKRGQNVTFRCDPISEHNRLYWYRQTLGQGPEFLTYFQNEAQLEKSRLLSDRFSAERPKGSFSTLEIQRTEQGDSAMYLCASSQPGQGSSDTQYFGPGTRLTVL.

V usage is TRBV2 and J usage is TRBJ2-3; 10 positions agree with TRBD2. The CDR3 consists of 15 residues. J lost 2 bases, V lost 7 bases, and 6 bases had no gene match. CDR1 and CDR2 (germline): SNHLY, FYNNEI. Here the CDR3 reads CASTPTSGHTDTQYF. Here the CDR3 DNA reads TGTGCCAGCACCCCGACTAGCGGGCACACAGATACGCAGTATTTT.

The V call is TRBV7-3, the J call TRBJ2-2; D is unclear. Per germline, CDR1 SGHTA and CDR2 FQGTGA. V was trimmed by 5 bases and J by 0 bases, leaving 16 bases between them. The CDR3 spans 17 residues. The CDR3 here is CASSLSGPTANTGELFF. CDR3 sequence (DNA): TGTGCCAGCAGCCTCTCTGGGCCTACCGCGAACACCGGGGAGCTGTTTTTT.

By share, this clonotype ranks as large. The rearrangement links TRBV7-2 to TRBJ2-4; D is unresolved. V lost 1 base, J lost 6 bases, and 13 bases lay in between. Germline V CDR1 and CDR2: SGHTA, FQGNSA. There are 15 residues in the CDR3. In nucleotides, the CDR3 is TGTGCCAGCAGCTTAGAATTCTGGGGAAGAAACATTCAGTACTTC. It is translated as CASSLEFWGRNIQYF.

Within the sample, this clonotype is large (0.1 to 1%). V usage is TRBV5-6 and J usage is TRBJ2-5; unclear D gene. This CDR3 contains 11 residues. Germline V lookup: CDR1 SGHDT, CDR2 YYEEEE. Trimming removed 1 base from V and 5 bases from J, with 3 bases in between. The CDR3 DNA reads TGTGCCAGCAGCTTGATGGAGACCCAGTACTTC. This encodes CASSLMETQYF.

The chain joins TRBV5-1 to TRBJ2-5, with TRBD2 matching over 8 bases. CDR1 SGHRS and CDR2 YFSETQ come from the germline V gene. There are 14 residues in the CDR3. The V segment lost 0 bases and the J segment 4 bases; nucleotides outside the gene matches: 2. The CDR3 nucleotides are TGCGCCAGCAGCTTGGGGCTAGCGGGAGAGACCCAGTACTTC. This encodes CASSLGLAGETQYF.

This clonotype is large (0.1 to 1%) in the sample. The V call is TRBV6-1, the J call TRBJ2-1; 11 bases match TRBD2. Germline lookup yields CDR1 MNHNS and CDR2 SASEGT. The length of the CDR3 is 17 residues. V dropped 6 bases and J dropped 5; count of bases not matched to a gene: 12. The CDR3 DNA reads TGTGCCAGCAGAGCCTCGGGACTAGCGGCCCGTAACAATGAGCAGTTCTTC. This sequence encodes CASRASGLAARNNEQFF.

As for this clonotype: A much larger clone differs by one base, so this may be a read error. J is TRBJ2-3 and V is TRBV18; D is unresolved. The CDR3 runs to 13 residues. The germline gives CDR1 KGHSH, CDR2 LQKENI. V lost 6 bases and J lost 5, with 12 bases in between. CDR3: CASSHSFGDTQYF. For the CDR3, the DNA is TGTGCCAGCTCGCACAGTTTTGGAGATACGCAGTATTTT.

As to this clonotype: A clone one base away is much larger, so this may be a read error. V usage is TRBV7-2 and J usage is TRBJ1-2; no firm D call. The CDR3 extends over 14 amino acids. The ends were cut back, 8 bases at V and 5 bases at J, with 18 bases in the middle. Germline CDR1 is SGHTA and CDR2 is FQGNSA. The CDR3: CASGRYGKMYGYTF. The CDR3 nucleotides read TGTGCCAGCGGCCGGTACGGCAAGATGTATGGCTACACCTTC.

This clonotype qualifies as large. This sequence joins TRBV18 and TRBJ1-5; D not resolved. Per germline, CDR1 KGHSH and CDR2 LQKENI. The CDR3 sequence is 14 residues long. Trimming cost V 6 bases and J 3 bases, with 12 bases left between them. CDR3 loop: CASSANGNNQPQHF. The CDR3 region has the DNA TGTGCCAGCTCTGCAAACGGGAACAATCAGCCCCAGCATTTT.

By its share, this clonotype is large. The chain links TRBV29-1 to TRBJ1-2, with D possibly being TRBD1 (6 bases). The CDR3 spans 12 residues. The germline gives CDR1 SQVTM, CDR2 ANQGSEA. The V end was cut by 4 bases, the J end by 2 bases, with 8 bases between. CDR3 DNA: TGCAGCGTTGGGACAGCGAACTATGGCTACACCTTC. Translating gives CSVGTANYGYTF.

Judged by abundance, this clonotype is large. The chain links TRBV11-2 to TRBJ1-2; D is ambiguous. In germline, CDR1 is SGHAT, CDR2 FQNNGV. Trimming removed 2 bases at V and 6 bases at J, with 10 bases between. The CDR3 has 13 residues. DNA for the CDR3: TGTGCCAGCAGCTTAAGTAGAGAGAATGGCTACACCTTC. Translated, it gives CASSLSRENGYTF.

The chain employs TRBV10-2 and TRBJ2-1, with 9 bases lining up with TRBD2. The CDR3 runs 16 residues. Germline values: CDR1 WSHSY, CDR2 SAAADI. After removal of 6 bases from V and 3 bases from J, the junction contained 9 bases not matched to a gene. The DNA for the CDR3 is TGCGCCAGCAGCCAGTCGGGACTAGCCTACTACAATGAGCAGTTCTTC. As protein: CASSQSGLAYYNEQFF.

By proportion, this clonotype is large. The chain combines TRBV10-3 with TRBJ2-7; 10 nucleotides align to TRBD2. With 10 bases clipped from V and 7 bases from J, the junction kept 16 bases outside the gene matches. Germline CDR1 ENHRY, CDR2 SYGVKD. This CDR3 comprises 15 residues. The CDR3 reads CATASGAGGPEEQYF. As DNA, the CDR3 is TGTGCCACCGCCTCGGGAGCGGGAGGGCCAGAGGAGCAGTACTTC.

This chain joins TRBV18 and TRBJ2-2; no definite D call. Deletions cut 4 bases from V and 5 bases from J, with 14 bases between. CDR1 is KGHSH and CDR2 is LQKENI in the germline V gene. The CDR3 is 15 amino acids. The CDR3 loop is CASSRYQDFTGELFF. The CDR3 nucleotides are TGTGCCAGCTCACGTTACCAGGATTTTACCGGGGAGCTGTTTTTT.

By frequency in the sample, this clonotype is large (0.1 to 1%). This chain uses TRBV4-1 with TRBJ1-1; possibly TRBD1 for D (5 bases). The germline V gene has CDR1 MGHRA and CDR2 YSYEKL. V was shortened by 1 base and J by 4 bases, with 16 bases between the two germline ends. The CDR3 is made up of 16 amino acids. The CDR3 reads CASSQAVGQGLTEAFF. CDR3 DNA: TGCGCCAGCAGCCAAGCGGTAGGGCAGGGTCTCACTGAAGCTTTCTTT.

This clonotype was counted between two and nine times. In DNA form, the CDR3 reads TGTGCCTCCCGAATAGAGGGAAGCCTCTACGAGCAGTACTTC. Translation gives CASRIEGSLYEQYF. J is TRBJ2-7 and V is TRBV11-2; D perhaps matches TRBD2 (5 bases). Between the trimmed V and J ends, which lost 11 bases and 3 bases, there was a span of 20 bases. Germline V gene lookup returns CDR1 SGHAT and CDR2 FQNNGV. This CDR3 region has 14 residues.

This clonotype is labeled large. V usage is TRBV9 and J usage is TRBJ2-7, with 8 bases fitting TRBD2. Germline values: CDR1 SGDLS, CDR2 YYNGEE. V lost 3 bases, J lost 3 bases, and 8 bases stayed unmatched. This CDR3 spans 15 amino acids. As DNA, the CDR3 is TGTGCCAGCAGCGGGAGTAGCGGGGCCCTCTACGAGCAGTACTTC. Translating it yields CASSGSSGALYEQYF.

This clonotype is large (0.1 to 1%) in the sample. This rearrangement joins TRBV15 to TRBJ1-1; the D gene is possibly TRBD1 (6 bases). Trimming removed 5 bases from V and 3 bases from J, with 19 bases in between. The V gene's germline CDR1 is LNHNV and CDR2 YYDKDF (reference sequence). The CDR3 is 16 residues long. This CDR3 is CATSHPSYPGDTEAFF. The CDR3 DNA reads as TGTGCCACCAGCCACCCTTCTTATCCAGGGGACACTGAAGCTTTCTTT.

This clonotype is categorized as large. This chain joins TRBV20-1 and TRBJ2-7; 12 nucleotides agree with TRBD2. The CDR3 extends over 14 amino acids. Looked up from germline, CDR1 is DFQATT and CDR2 is SNEGSKA (reference sequence). J lost 2 bases, V lost 3 bases, and 2 bases had no gene match. The DNA for the CDR3 is TGCAGTGCTAGCTCTAGCGGGAGGGCCTACGAGCAGTACTTC. This translates into CSASSSGRAYEQYF.

Judged by abundance, this clonotype is large. The chain carries TRBV5-1 and TRBJ2-1; possible D gene TRBD1, 5 bases. The CDR3 runs to 13 residues. V lost 3 bases and J lost 7, with 11 bases in between. Per germline, CDR1 SGHRS and CDR2 YFSETQ. Written as DNA, the CDR3 is TGCGCCAGCAGCTCAGGTAACAGGAATGAGCAGTTCTTC. As protein: CASSSGNRNEQFF.

Judged by abundance, this clonotype is large (0.1 to 1%). The chain employs TRBV3-1 and TRBJ2-6, with D possibly TRBD1 on 6 matching bases. The CDR3 is 14 residues long. V was shortened by 1 base and J by 11 bases, with 12 bases between the two germline ends. Per the germline V gene, CDR1 is LGHDT and CDR2 is YNNKEL (reference sequence). The CDR3 sequence: CASSQARGVHVLTF. The CDR3 DNA reads TGTGCCAGCAGCCAAGCCAGGGGAGTACACGTCCTGACTTTC.

The chain combines TRBV27 with TRBJ2-7; tentatively, D is TRBD1 (5 bases). V was trimmed by 5 bases and J by 0 bases, leaving 14 bases between them. This CDR3 region has 15 residues. In germline, CDR1 is MNHEY, CDR2 SMNVEV (reference sequence). CDR3 loop: CASSLRVVGSYEQYF. CDR3 DNA sequence: TGTGCCAGCAGTCTCAGGGTTGTAGGCTCCTACGAGCAGTACTTC.

By its share, this clonotype is large. V gene TRBV9 combines with J gene TRBJ2-1; TRBD2 matches 10 bases. Per the germline V gene, CDR1 is SGDLS and CDR2 is YYNGEE. There are 15 residues in the CDR3. J was trimmed by 9 bases and V by 0 bases; bases with no gene match: 6. CDR3 sequence: CASSVGEGTSVEQFF. The CDR3 DNA sequence: TGTGCCAGCAGCGTAGGGGAGGGGACTAGCGTTGAGCAGTTCTTC.

This clonotype is categorized as large. The V gene is TRBV18, the J gene TRBJ1-4, with TRBD1 as a possible D gene (5 bases). V was cut by 1 base and J by 7 bases, with 19 bases left in between. CDR1 is KGHSH and CDR2 is LQKENI in the germline V gene. The CDR3 has 17 residues. The CDR3 loop reads CASSPQRLGEKGEKLFF. DNA for the CDR3: TGTGCCAGCTCACCACAACGGTTGGGGGAAAAGGGTGAAAAACTGTTTTTT.

This clonotype is labeled large. The chain links TRBV5-1 to TRBJ1-4; D ambiguous. Per the germline V gene, CDR1 is SGHRS and CDR2 is YFSETQ. Trimming pared 0 bases from V and 8 bases from J, leaving 11 bases between. This CDR3 comprises 14 residues. In DNA form, the CDR3 reads TGCGCCAGCAGCTTGGAGGCAGGTCGGGAAAAACTGTTTTTT. It encodes CASSLEAGREKLFF. Based on the CDR3 plus reference TRBV5-1 and TRBJ1-4, the full variable domain is KAGVTQTPRYLIKTRGQQVTLSCSPISGHRSVSWYQQTPGQGLQFLFEYFSETQRNKGNFPGRFSGRQFSNSRSEMNVSTLELGDSALYLCASSLEAGREKLFFGSGTQLSVL.